A single sample is the source of the 24 T cell receptor beta chains below, sequenced in a study of persistence of HIV-infected CD4 T cells (TCRdb year 2020). The sample's treatment or condition label is to be understood as: suppressive antiretroviral therapy. As a nonspecific positive control representing the CD4+ T cell repertoire, the cells were stimulated with anti-CD3/anti-CD28 magnetic beads. CD4+ T cells that responded were sorted based on upregulation of both CD40 ligand and CD69. Antigens of these TCRs are unknown. The immunoSEQ hsTCRB assay version 4 in survey mode was used to sequence TCRbeta repertoires from genomic DNA. The source is immuneACCESS, and TCRdb retained only in-frame sequences with V and J called. Part of the clones is not carried over; for the studies checked, unresolved V genes explain less than half of this, and the remainder is unexplained. Present in this sample are about 43,000 clones, roughly nine tenths of which were seen just once. The leading ten clones occupy approximately 1% of the sample.

The sequences come from CD4+ T cells sorted from PBMCs after approximately 19-hour stimulation, collected from a patient who received antiretroviral therapy. The sample's cell subset or site label is to be understood as: CD40L+CD69+ CD4 T cells responding to anti-CD3/anti-CD28 beads, representing the overall repertoire. The receptors shown here come from an adult man with HIV who was CMV-seropositive.

The chain joins TRBV29-1 to TRBJ1-2; 8 bases are a match to TRBD1. Germline CDR1 reads SQVTM; CDR2 reads ANQGSEA. The CDR3 consists of 13 residues. The junction had 8 bases not matched to a gene; V was cut back by 4 bases and J by 7 bases. The CDR3 coding sequence is TGCAGCGTTGGAGACAGGGGAGTTAGTGGCTACACCTTC. Translated, it gives CSVGDRGVSGYTF. Drawing the rest from reference TRBV29-1 and TRBJ1-2, the complete variable domain is SAVISQKPSRDICQRGTSLTIQCQVDSQVTMMFWYRQQPGQSLTLIATANQGSEATYESGFVIDKFPISRPNLTFSTLTVSNMSPEDSSIYLCSVGDRGVSGYTFGSGTRLTVV.

This chain connects TRBV4-2 to TRBJ1-6; D unclear. Looked up from germline, CDR1 is LGHNA and CDR2 is YNFKEQ. The CDR3 extends over 19 amino acids. The ends were cut back, 1 base at V and 0 bases at J, with 16 bases in the middle. The CDR3 sequence: CASSQGITLSSSYNSPLHF. The CDR3 bases are TGTGCCAGCAGCCAAGGGATTACTTTATCGAGCTCCTATAATTCACCCCTCCACTTT.

The rearrangement uses TRBV25-1 and TRBJ2-3; a weak D match, TRBD2 (6 bases). Germline V gives CDR1 MGHDK, CDR2 SYGVNS. The CDR3 has 14 amino acids. V was clipped by 4 bases and J by 2 bases, with 10 bases between them. The CDR3 bases are TGTGCCAGCAGTGGGGGACTTCACACAGATACGCAGTATTTT. Translated, it gives CASSGGLHTDTQYF.

The chain links TRBV11-2 to TRBJ2-1; 8 positions match TRBD2. Germline V gene data show CDR1 as SGHAT and CDR2 as FQNNGV. The CDR3 covers 17 residues. J was trimmed by 8 bases and V by 2 bases; bases with no gene match: 14. This CDR3 reads CASSLLGQRGSFHEQFF. CDR3 coding DNA: TGTGCCAGCAGCTTATTAGGGCAGCGGGGGTCGTTCCATGAGCAGTTCTTC. Full variable domain (outside the CDR3, taken from reference TRBV11-2 and TRBJ2-1): EAGVAQSPRYKIIEKRQSVAFWCNPISGHATLYWYQQILGQGPKLLIQFQNNGVVDDSQLPKDRFSAERLKGVDSTLKIQPAKLEDSAVYLCASSLLGQRGSFHEQFFGPGTRLTVL.

The CDR3: CASSQQLAGSSSYNEQFF. CDR3 in DNA: TGCGCCAGCAGCCAGCAGTTGGCGGGGTCAAGCTCCTACAATGAGCAGTTCTTC. The chain is built from TRBV4-1 and TRBJ2-1, with D maybe TRBD2 (6 bases). The germline gives CDR1 MGHRA, CDR2 YSYEKL. The V end was cut by 3 bases, the J end by 0 bases, with 18 bases between. The CDR3 runs 18 residues.

This chain uses TRBV7-2 with TRBJ1-1, with TRBD1 identical over 9 bases. Per the germline V gene, CDR1 is SGHTA and CDR2 is FQGNSA. CDR3 length: 14 residues. After removal of 5 bases from V and 5 bases from J, the junction contained 6 bases not matched to a gene. CDR3 sequence reads: CASSPQGATTEAFF. The CDR3 DNA reads as TGTGCCAGCAGCCCACAGGGGGCGACGACTGAAGCTTTCTTT.

This sequence joins TRBV10-3 and TRBJ1-6; TRBD1 aligns across 9 bases. The CDR3 contains 12 residues. The V gene end was trimmed by 10 bases and the J gene end by 7 bases; junction bases not matched to a gene: 2. Germline CDR1 reads ENHRY; CDR2 reads SYGVKD. CDR3 sequence (DNA): TGTGCCAGCGGGACAGGGAATTCACCCCTCCACTTT. Translated, it gives CASGTGNSPLHF.

The gene calls are TRBV7-6 and TRBJ2-7; 11 nucleotides align to TRBD1. Germline loops: CDR1 SGHVS, CDR2 FNYEAQ. The CDR3 has 15 amino acids. The ends lost 5 bases at V and 6 bases at J; junction bases unmatched: 9. The chain's CDR3 is CASSLVGTGGGEQYF. In DNA form, the CDR3 reads TGTGCCAGCAGCCTAGTGGGGACAGGGGGAGGCGAGCAGTACTTC.

The chain recombines TRBV5-1 with TRBJ2-7; the match to TRBD1 covers 7 bases. Losses at the gene ends were 5 bases for V and 6 bases for J; bases not matched to a gene: 8. This CDR3 is built from 13 residues. Germline V gene sequence: CDR1 SGHRS, CDR2 YFSETQ. The CDR3 is CASRDRLSGEQYF. DNA for the CDR3: TGCGCCAGCAGGGACAGGCTGTCGGGCGAGCAGTACTTC.

V and J are TRBV19 and TRBJ2-7, with 15 bases aligning to TRBD2. There are 17 residues in the CDR3. The junction had 5 bases not matched to a gene; V was cut back by 3 bases and J by 2 bases. Germline-derived CDR1 and CDR2 are LNHDA and SQIVND (reference sequence). In nucleotides, the CDR3 is TGTGCCAGTAGTATTAGGGGACTAGCGGGGGGAACCTACGAGCAGTACTTC. This translates into CASSIRGLAGGTYEQYF. The full variable domain, completed using reference TRBV19 and TRBJ2-7, is DGGITQSPKYLFRKEGQNVTLSCEQNLNHDAMYWYRQDPGQGLRLIYYSQIVNDFQKGDIAEGYSVSREKKESFPLTVTSAQKNPTAFYLCASSIRGLAGGTYEQYFGPGTRLTVT.

The chain recombines TRBV20-1 with TRBJ2-7; possible D gene TRBD2, 5 bases. The ends were cut back, 3 bases at V and 2 bases at J, with 17 bases in the middle. Germline values: CDR1 DFQATT, CDR2 SNEGSKA (reference sequence). This CDR3 region has 15 residues. CDR3 sequence (DNA): TGCAGTGCTAGTCATCTCCGGACTTCGGCCTACGAGCAGTACTTC. Protein sequence: CSASHLRTSAYEQYF.

The V and J genes are TRBV6-6 and TRBJ2-1; TRBD1 matches 8 bases. Trimming at V came to 2 bases and at J to 6 bases, leaving 9 bases not matched to a gene. Germline V lookup: CDR1 MNHNY, CDR2 SVGAGI (reference sequence). CDR3 size: 16 residues. DNA of the CDR3: TGTGCCAGCAGTTACGGGACAGGCGTACGGGGCAATGAGCAGTTCTTC. It specifies CASSYGTGVRGNEQFF.

J is TRBJ1-5 and V is TRBV3-1 (or the pseudogene TRBV3-2); the D is unclear. This CDR3 has 13 residues. Trimming removed 1 base from V and 5 bases from J, with 6 bases in between. The germline V gene encodes CDR1 LGHDT and CDR2 YNNKEL (reference sequence). As DNA, the CDR3 is TGTGCCAGCAGCCAAGCGGCGCATCAGCCCCAGCATTTT. This gives the protein CASSQAAHQPQHF.

The gene calls are TRBV10-2 and TRBJ2-2, with a weak D call TRBD1 (6 bases). V lost 8 bases, J lost 6 bases, and 16 bases lay in between. The CDR3 runs to 14 residues. Per germline, CDR1 WSHSY and CDR2 SAAADI. CDR3 protein: CASDDTGSSGELFF. CDR3 bases: TGCGCCAGCGACGATACAGGGTCTTCCGGGGAGCTGTTTTTT.

The chain couples TRBV18 to TRBJ1-5; 9 nucleotides align to TRBD1. V lost 3 bases, J lost 8 bases, and 8 bases stayed unmatched. The CDR3 runs to 15 residues. Germline CDR1 is KGHSH and CDR2 is LQKENI. This CDR3 reads CASSPGQGSGEPQHF. CDR3 coding DNA: TGTGCCAGCTCACCGGGACAGGGAAGTGGAGAGCCCCAGCATTTT. Full variable domain (remainder filled in from reference TRBV18 and TRBJ1-5): NAGVMQNPRHLVRRRGQEARLRCSPMKGHSHVYWYRQLPEEGLKFMVYLQKENIIDESGMPKERFSAEFPKEGPSILRIQQVVRGDSAAYFCASSPGQGSGEPQHFGDGTRLSIL.

The chain is built from TRBV29-1 and TRBJ1-5; 7 bases map to TRBD1. The junction had 13 bases not matched to a gene; V was cut back by 7 bases and J by 10 bases. Germline lookup yields CDR1 SQVTM and CDR2 ANQGSEA. The CDR3 is 13 residues long. The CDR3 region is CSASNGRGRPQHF. The CDR3 DNA reads TGCAGCGCCTCAAACGGGAGGGGGCGACCCCAGCATTTT.

V gene TRBV6-6 combines with J gene TRBJ2-7; 10 nucleotides line up with TRBD1. J gave up 1 base and V 5 bases, and 8 bases lay outside the gene matches. Germline assignment: CDR1 MNHNY and CDR2 SVGAGI (reference sequence). The CDR3 loop spans 16 amino acids. For the CDR3, the DNA is TGTGCCAGCAGTCTAAACCGGGACAGGGGATCCTACGAGCAGTACTTC. Protein product: CASSLNRDRGSYEQYF.

The chain couples TRBV18 to TRBJ2-6, with unresolved D. Trimming removed 4 bases at V and 4 bases at J, with 8 bases between. The V gene's germline CDR1 is KGHSH and CDR2 LQKENI. The CDR3 is made up of 14 amino acids. CDR3 nucleotide sequence: TGTGCCAGCTCACATAATGAGGGGGCCAACGTCCTGACTTTC. Protein product: CASSHNEGANVLTF.

J is TRBJ1-3 and V is TRBV5-1, with D uncertain. This CDR3 spans 14 amino acids. V was clipped by 3 bases and J by 0 bases, with 7 bases between them. Per the germline V gene, CDR1 is SGHRS and CDR2 is YFSETQ. The CDR3 DNA sequence: TGCGCCAGCAGCTCACAGAGCTCTGGAAACACCATATATTTT. Its protein product is CASSSQSSGNTIYF.

Concerning this clone itself: Its ends do not fully match the called genes, so a read error is possible. This chain connects TRBV2 to TRBJ2-3; D is unclear. The CDR3 contains 11 residues. CDR1 and CDR2 from the germline V gene are SNHLY and FYNNEI. CDR3 residues: CASSEELIGHF. The CDR3 bases are TGTGCCAGCAGTGAAGAGCTAATCGGGCATTTT. Based on the CDR3 plus reference TRBV2 and TRBJ2-3, the full variable domain is EPEVTQTPSHQVTQMGQEVILRCVPISNHLYFYWYRQILGQKVEFLVSFYNNEISEKSEIFDDQFSVERPDGSNFTLKIRSTKLEDSAMYFCASSEELIGHFGPGTRLTVL.

The rearrangement joins TRBV12-5 to TRBJ1-1; D gene uncertain. Per germline, CDR1 LGHNT and CDR2 FRNRAP. The ends were cut back, 8 bases at V and 1 base at J, with 11 bases in the middle. CDR3 length: 13 residues. CDR3 DNA: TGTGCTAGTCAGGTGAGATCGAACACTGAAGCTTTCTTT. Translation: CASQVRSNTEAFF. The full variable domain, in which reference TRBV12-5 and TRBJ1-1 provide the parts outside the CDR3, is DARVTQTPRHKVTEMGQEVTMRCQPILGHNTVFWYRQTMMQGLELLAYFRNRAPLDDSGMPKDRFSAEMPDATLATLKIQPSEPRDSAVYFCASQVRSNTEAFFGQGTRLTVV.

V is TRBV2 and J is TRBJ2-3; D possibly corresponds to TRBD2 (6 bases). Germline CDR1 reads SNHLY; CDR2 reads FYNNEI. With 4 bases removed from V and 3 bases from J, the gap between germline ends came to 11 bases. This CDR3 spans 14 amino acids. Here the CDR3 DNA reads TGTGCCAGCAGTGGCCAAGGAGGGACAGATACGCAGTATTTT. Its translation is CASSGQGGTDTQYF. The variable domain in full, with the rest retrieved from reference TRBV2 and TRBJ2-3, is EPEVTQTPSHQVTQMGQEVILRCVPISNHLYFYWYRQILGQKVEFLVSFYNNEISEKSEIFDDQFSVERPDGSNFTLKIRSTKLEDSAMYFCASSGQGGTDTQYFGPGTRLTVL.

The rearrangement joins TRBV2 to TRBJ1-5, with D uncertain. CDR1 and CDR2 from the germline V gene are SNHLY and FYNNEI. V gave up 4 bases and J gave up 0 bases, with 10 bases separating them. The CDR3 is 15 amino acids. DNA of the CDR3: TGTGCCAGCAGTGCCCGGACGGCTAGCAATCAGCCCCAGCATTTT. It specifies CASSARTASNQPQHF.

The chain carries TRBV12-3 or TRBV12-4 and TRBJ2-2; no clear D gene. The germline V and J ends were trimmed by 5 bases and 5 bases, with 9 bases remaining between them. The CDR3 is 13 residues long. CDR3 sequence: CASSPLLTGELFF. The CDR3 DNA sequence: TGTGCCAGCAGTCCCCTCTTGACCGGGGAGCTGTTTTTT.